The rows below give T cell receptor beta chains drawn from one sample of a study of Ad26.COV2.S vaccination and SARS-CoV-2 variants. TCRdb keeps only in-frame clones here, not all; method: immunoSEQ multiplex PCR. This sample has roughly 250,000 clones, with roughly 89% found just once. The sequencing here drew on peripheral blood, taken in a trial of Ad26.COV2.S vaccine versus placebo. Source of these receptors: a person between 18 and 65 years old who received the Ad26.COV2.S COVID-19 vaccine or a placebo. Each CDR3 is given with its conserved first and last residue. The D gene is left open where the match is weak. A row's size may be missing; if present it is once, few, many or a size class.

V gene: TRBV7-9
clone size: once
D gene: TRBD2
J gene: TRBJ2-3
CDR3 protein: CASSLGLAETDTQYF
CDR3 DNA: TGTGCCAGCAGCTTAGGACTAGCGGAGACAGATACGCAGTATTTT

V gene: TRBV7-2
clone size: -
D gene: -
J gene: TRBJ2-7
CDR3 protein: CASSLGVYGSSYEQYF
CDR3 DNA: TGTGCCAGCAGCTTAGGAGTTTATGGGTCTAGCTACGAGCAGTACTTC

V gene: TRBV9
clone size: -
D gene: -
J gene: TRBJ2-2
CDR3 protein: CASSVDGTEAGELFF
CDR3 DNA: TGTGCCAGCAGCGTAGATGGGACCGAGGCCGGGGAGCTGTTTTTT

V gene: TRBV7-3
clone size: -
D gene: TRBD2
J gene: TRBJ2-1
CDR3 protein: CASSFLAGGRNEQFF
CDR3 DNA: TGTGCCAGCAGCTTCCTGGCGGGAGGGAGGAATGAGCAGTTCTTC

V gene: TRBV7-8
clone size: -
D gene: -
J gene: TRBJ2-1
CDR3 protein: CASSSSWTSGGVGEQFF
CDR3 DNA: -

V gene: TRBV6-4
clone size: once
D gene: -
J gene: TRBJ1-4
CDR3 protein: CASSDSTGGAEKLFF
CDR3 DNA: TGTGCCAGCAGTGACTCGACGGGGGGCGCAGAAAAACTGTTTTTT

V gene: TRBV11-3
clone size: -
D gene: -
J gene: TRBJ1-6
CDR3 protein: CASSPGVGSPLHF
CDR3 DNA: TGTGCCAGCAGCCCCGGGGTGGGCTCACCCCTCCACTTT

V gene: TRBV18
clone size: -
D gene: TRBD1
J gene: TRBJ1-5
CDR3 protein: CASSPSLGQGRNQPQHF
CDR3 DNA: TGTGCCAGCTCTCCTTCGCTAGGACAGGGCCGCAATCAGCCCCAGCATTTT

V gene: TRBV5-1
clone size: -
D gene: TRBD1
J gene: TRBJ1-5
CDR3 protein: CASSPGQGNGPQHF
CDR3 DNA: TGCGCCAGCAGCCCGGGACAGGGAAACGGACCCCAGCATTTT

V gene: TRBV5-6
clone size: -
D gene: -
J gene: TRBJ2-5
CDR3 protein: CASSLRTGGAETQYF
CDR3 DNA: TGTGCCAGCAGCTTGCGGACCGGGGGCGCGGAGACCCAGTACTTC

V gene: TRBV4-3
clone size: -
D gene: -
J gene: TRBJ1-4
CDR3 protein: CASSPDSATNEKLFF
CDR3 DNA: TGCGCCAGCAGCCCCGATTCTGCAACTAATGAAAAACTGTTTTTT

V gene: TRBV5-1
clone size: -
D gene: -
J gene: TRBJ2-7
CDR3 protein: CASSLEVSYEQYF
CDR3 DNA: TGCGCCAGCAGCTTGGAAGTATCCTACGAGCAGTACTTC

V gene: TRBV6-5
clone size: -
D gene: -
J gene: TRBJ1-1
CDR3 protein: CASSSTTTGMNTEAFF
CDR3 DNA: TGTGCCAGCAGTTCTACCACGACAGGCATGAACACTGAAGCTTTCTTT

V gene: TRBV4-1
clone size: -
D gene: -
J gene: TRBJ2-3
CDR3 protein: CASSQGRRTDTQYF
CDR3 DNA: TGCGCCAGCAGCCAAGGACGGCGGACAGATACGCAGTATTTT

V gene: TRBV6-2/TRBV6-3
clone size: -
D gene: TRBD2
J gene: TRBJ2-6
CDR3 protein: CASSYFALAVSSGANVLTF
CDR3 DNA: TGTGCCAGCAGTTACTTTGCGCTAGCGGTTTCCTCTGGGGCCAACGTCCTGACTTTC

V gene: TRBV6-5
clone size: -
D gene: -
J gene: TRBJ1-6
CDR3 protein: CASSYVAPNYNSPLHF
CDR3 DNA: TGTGCCAGCAGTTACGTTGCCCCGAACTATAATTCACCCCTCCACTTT

V gene: TRBV4-3
clone size: -
D gene: -
J gene: TRBJ1-2
CDR3 protein: CASSPRRLTGYGYTF
CDR3 DNA: TGCGCCAGCAGCCCCCGACGCCTAACGGGCTATGGCTACACCTTC

V gene: TRBV4-1
clone size: -
D gene: TRBD2
J gene: TRBJ2-3
CDR3 protein: CASSQSPGLAASTDTQYF
CDR3 DNA: TGCGCCAGCAGCCAAAGTCCGGGACTAGCGGCTAGCACAGATACGCAGTATTTT

V gene: TRBV30
clone size: -
D gene: TRBD1
J gene: TRBJ1-2
CDR3 protein: CAWRARDRVYGYTF
CDR3 DNA: TGTGCCTGGAGGGCAAGGGACAGGGTTTATGGCTACACCTTC

V gene: TRBV19
clone size: -
D gene: -
J gene: TRBJ2-1
CDR3 protein: CASRHQSYNEQFF
CDR3 DNA: TGTGCCAGTAGACATCAGAGTTACAATGAGCAGTTCTTC

V gene: TRBV24-1
clone size: -
D gene: TRBD2
J gene: TRBJ2-5
CDR3 protein: CATSRRGSGETQYF
CDR3 DNA: TGTGCCACCAGTCGGCGCGGGAGTGGGGAGACCCAGTACTTC

V gene: TRBV6-2/TRBV6-3
clone size: -
D gene: -
J gene: TRBJ2-2
CDR3 protein: CASSKSVPVWELFF
CDR3 DNA: TGTGCCAGCAGTAAATCCGTCCCGGTCTGGGAGCTGTTTTTT

V gene: TRBV10-2
clone size: once
D gene: -
J gene: TRBJ2-5
CDR3 protein: CASSDIQGRETQYF
CDR3 DNA: TGCGCCAGCAGTGATATACAGGGGAGGGAGACCCAGTACTTC

V gene: TRBV12-3/TRBV12-4
clone size: once
D gene: -
J gene: TRBJ2-2
CDR3 protein: CASHPRAGGELFF
CDR3 DNA: TGTGCCAGTCATCCCAGGGCGGGCGGGGAGCTGTTTTTT

V gene: TRBV11-2
clone size: -
D gene: TRBD2
J gene: TRBJ2-1
CDR3 protein: CASSLESSGGDNEQFF
CDR3 DNA: TGTGCCAGCAGCTTAGAATCGAGCGGGGGTGACAATGAGCAGTTCTTC

V gene: TRBV6-2/TRBV6-3
clone size: -
D gene: -
J gene: TRBJ2-4
CDR3 protein: CASSSTNIQYF
CDR3 DNA: TGTGCCAGCAGTTCAACAAACATTCAGTACTTC

V gene: TRBV30
clone size: -
D gene: TRBD2
J gene: TRBJ2-3
CDR3 protein: CAWSVFRGGSTDTQYF
CDR3 DNA: TGTGCCTGGAGTGTATTCCGGGGGGGCAGTACGGATACGCAGTATTTT